A selection of T cell receptor beta chains follows, all from one sample in a study of shared clonotypes between healthy human individuals. Only in-frame clones appear in the TCRdb table, and some are missing; sequencing was by immunoSEQ multiplex PCR. This table holds fewer than 2.5 million clones, 93% found once. The sequenced sample was naive CD4+ T cells from PBMCs. The origin of the receptors is a man between 18 and 29 years old in good health. Some clones in this sample may be carry-over from other donors' samples. Both conserved end residues are part of each CDR3. The order of the fields is CDR3 protein, CDR3 DNA, D gene, clone size, V gene, J gene. A D gene is named only where the DNA matches it firmly. Where a row states a size, it is once, few, many or the class of an expanded clone; other rows omit it.

CDR3: CASSVALAGVEQYF
DNA: TGTGCCAGCAGCGTAGCCTTAGCGGGAGTCGAGCAGTACTTC
D: TRBD2
size: .
V: TRBV9
J: TRBJ2-7

CDR3: CASSTWPGQSTDTQYF
DNA: TGCGCCAGCAGCACGTGGCCGGGACAGAGCACAGATACGCAGTATTTT
D: TRBD1
size: once
V: TRBV5-1
J: TRBJ2-3

CDR3: CASSPSETRLPVGGYTF
DNA: TGTGCCAGCAGCCCCTCGGAAACCAGGCTCCCAGTGGGTGGCTACACCTTC
D: .
size: .
V: TRBV7-3
J: TRBJ1-2

CDR3: CASSLDAHTNYGYTF
DNA: TGTGCCAGCAGCTTGGATGCACATACTAACTATGGCTACACCTTC
D: .
size: .
V: TRBV5-5
J: TRBJ1-2

CDR3: CASSFFNPGRSSGNTIYF
DNA: TGTGCCAGCAGTTTTTTTAACCCGGGACGGAGCTCTGGAAACACCATATATTTT
D: .
size: .
V: TRBV28
J: TRBJ1-3

CDR3: CASSPRDRETQYF
DNA: TGTGCCAGCAGCCCACGGGACAGAGAGACCCAGTACTTC
D: TRBD1
size: once
V: TRBV7-3
J: TRBJ2-5

CDR3: CASIAGLPNTGELFF
DNA: TGTGCCAGCATCGCGGGACTACCAAACACCGGGGAGCTGTTTTTT
D: TRBD2
size: .
V: TRBV6-1
J: TRBJ2-2

CDR3: CASSRTTGAFYPQHF
DNA: TGTGCCAGCAGCCGAACGACGGGGGCCTTCTACCCCCAGCATTTT
D: .
size: .
V: TRBV2
J: TRBJ1-5

CDR3: CACEAGQGLMGYGYTF
DNA: TGTGCCTGCGAAGCGGGACAGGGTTTGATGGGATATGGCTACACCTTC
D: TRBD1
size: .
V: TRBV30
J: TRBJ1-2

CDR3: CASSLGAGGATESNQPQHF
DNA: TGTGCCAGCAGCTTAGGGGCAGGGGGCGCTACAGAAAGCAATCAGCCCCAGCATTTT
D: TRBD1
size: .
V: TRBV7-9
J: TRBJ1-5

CDR3: CASSVALAGEGVAGELFF
DNA: TGTGCCAGCAGCGTAGCTCTGGCGGGAGAGGGTGTGGCCGGGGAGCTGTTTTTT
D: TRBD2
size: few
V: TRBV9
J: TRBJ2-2

CDR3: CASSYSRGRSGYTF
DNA: TGTGCCAGCAGTTACTCCAGGGGGCGGAGTGGCTACACCTTC
D: TRBD1
size: .
V: TRBV6-7
J: TRBJ1-2

CDR3: CASRLQGTGYGYTF
DNA: TGTGCCAGCAGACTACAGGGAACTGGCTATGGCTACACCTTC
D: .
size: .
V: TRBV28
J: TRBJ1-2

CDR3: CASRRLAGGPDTGELFF
DNA: TGTGCCAGTAGGAGACTAGCGGGAGGGCCCGACACCGGGGAGCTGTTTTTT
D: TRBD2
size: .
V: TRBV19
J: TRBJ2-2

CDR3: CASSHGPSGRGYTGELFF
DNA: TGTGCCAGCAGCCACGGGCCCAGCGGGAGAGGATACACCGGGGAGCTGTTTTTT
D: TRBD2
size: .
V: TRBV7-3
J: TRBJ2-2

CDR3: CASLRPGTGLMNGYTF
DNA: TGTGCCAGCTTGCGACCGGGGACAGGCTTGATGAATGGCTACACCTTC
D: TRBD1
size: .
V: TRBV28
J: TRBJ1-2

CDR3: CASSPPRTTTHYEQYF
DNA: TGTGCCAGCTCACCACCGAGGACAACCACCCACTACGAGCAGTACTTC
D: .
size: once
V: TRBV18
J: TRBJ2-7